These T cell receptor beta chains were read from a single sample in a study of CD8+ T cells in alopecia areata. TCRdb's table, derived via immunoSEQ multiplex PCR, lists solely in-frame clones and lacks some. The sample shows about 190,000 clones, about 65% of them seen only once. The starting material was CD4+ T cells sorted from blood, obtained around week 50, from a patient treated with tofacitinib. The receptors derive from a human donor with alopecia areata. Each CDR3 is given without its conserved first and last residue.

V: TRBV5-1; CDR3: ASSLQGGRNQPQH
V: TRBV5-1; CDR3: ASSLSGHNIDTQY
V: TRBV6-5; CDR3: ASSLSGNGYT
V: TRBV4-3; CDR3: ASSQDTGQVLY
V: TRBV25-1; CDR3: ASSDWTGNGNTIY
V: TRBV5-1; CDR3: ASSGTGDYTEAF
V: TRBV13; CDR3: ASSSTGKGTEAF
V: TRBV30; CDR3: AWSSPDTRAQY
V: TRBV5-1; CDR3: ASSLGRGQDYT
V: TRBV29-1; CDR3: SVKTLFGGGNTEAF
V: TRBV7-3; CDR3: ASSLSQSTEAF
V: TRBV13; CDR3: ASSFRGETQY
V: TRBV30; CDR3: AWSPGKNTIY
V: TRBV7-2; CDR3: ASSLAKLAGGPSTDTQY
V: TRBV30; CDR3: AWSVPLQIRAF
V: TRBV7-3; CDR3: ASSLEGNTEAF
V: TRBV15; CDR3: ATSRLGGTEAF
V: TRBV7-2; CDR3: ASSLLARHEQF
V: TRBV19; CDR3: ASSARTGEGSPLH
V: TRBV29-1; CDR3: SVGTDRGVGIIQY
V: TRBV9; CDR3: ASSVGPTDTQY
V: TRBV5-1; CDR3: ASSLGGADSGNTIY
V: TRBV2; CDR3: ASSGQGPSREQY
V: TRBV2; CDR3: ASSEQGVHSNQPQH
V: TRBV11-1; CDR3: ASSSGRTEETQY
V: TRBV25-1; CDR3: ASKIDFLTEAF
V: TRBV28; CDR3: ASQDILGAYNEQF
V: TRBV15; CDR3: ATSRVQEGAF
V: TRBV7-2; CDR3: ASSLRSVSSGANVLT
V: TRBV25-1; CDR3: ASSETGREKLF
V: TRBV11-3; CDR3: ASSLVVDTQY
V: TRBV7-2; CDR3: ASNIEQGWTEAF
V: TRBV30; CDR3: AWSPVQGGRGDEQF
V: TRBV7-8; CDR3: ASSLRSFATNEKLF
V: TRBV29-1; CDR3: SVETGSTDTQY
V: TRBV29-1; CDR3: SVAPTGIWLEQY
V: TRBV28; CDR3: ASSPIKNFGNQPQH
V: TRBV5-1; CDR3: ASSLAGAGNSPLH
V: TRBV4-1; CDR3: ASKNLLGIQY
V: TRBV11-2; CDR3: ASSFRTSGGNEQF
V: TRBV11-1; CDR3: ASSGQGQLRYNEQF
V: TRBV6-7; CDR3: ASSPSGEETQY